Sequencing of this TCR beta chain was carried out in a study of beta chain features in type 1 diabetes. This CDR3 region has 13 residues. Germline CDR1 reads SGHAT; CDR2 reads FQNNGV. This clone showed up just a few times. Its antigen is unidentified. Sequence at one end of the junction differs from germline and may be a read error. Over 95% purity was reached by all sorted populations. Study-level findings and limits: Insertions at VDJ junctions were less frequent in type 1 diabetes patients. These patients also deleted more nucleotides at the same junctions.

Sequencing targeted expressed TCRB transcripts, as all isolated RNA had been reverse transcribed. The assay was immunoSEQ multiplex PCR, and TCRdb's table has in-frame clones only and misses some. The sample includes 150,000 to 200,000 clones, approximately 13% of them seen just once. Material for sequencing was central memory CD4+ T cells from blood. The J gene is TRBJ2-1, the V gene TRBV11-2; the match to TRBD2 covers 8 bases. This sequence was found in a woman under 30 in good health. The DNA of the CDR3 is TGTGCCAGCAGCTTAGATTATCGGGGGGGCCGGGTCTTC. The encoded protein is CASSLDYRGGRVF.